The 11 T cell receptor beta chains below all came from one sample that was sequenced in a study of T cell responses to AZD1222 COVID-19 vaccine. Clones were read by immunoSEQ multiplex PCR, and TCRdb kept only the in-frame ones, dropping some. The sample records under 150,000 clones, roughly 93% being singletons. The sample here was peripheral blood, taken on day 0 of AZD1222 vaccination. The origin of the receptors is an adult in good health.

The CDR3 coding sequence is TGTGCCAGCAGGGTGGCTGAAAAACTGTTTTTT. Amino acids: CASRVAEKLFF. The chain couples TRBV2 to TRBJ1-4; D ambiguous. Germline V CDR1 and CDR2: SNHLY, FYNNEI. The CDR3 sequence is 11 residues long. V was clipped by 6 bases and J by 7 bases, with 6 bases between them.

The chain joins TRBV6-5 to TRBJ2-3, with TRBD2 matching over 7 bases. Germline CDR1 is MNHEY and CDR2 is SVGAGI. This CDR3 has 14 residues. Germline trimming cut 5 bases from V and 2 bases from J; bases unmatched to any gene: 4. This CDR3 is CASSPGTTTDTQYF. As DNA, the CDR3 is TGTGCCAGCAGTCCCGGGACTACCACAGATACGCAGTATTTT.

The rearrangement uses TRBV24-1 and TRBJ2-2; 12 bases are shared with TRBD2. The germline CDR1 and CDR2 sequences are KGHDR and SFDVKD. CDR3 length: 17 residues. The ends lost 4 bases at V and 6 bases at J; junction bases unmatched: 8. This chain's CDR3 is CATSDWTSGNIAGELFF. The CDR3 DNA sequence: TGTGCCACCAGTGACTGGACTAGCGGGAATATCGCCGGGGAGCTGTTTTTT.

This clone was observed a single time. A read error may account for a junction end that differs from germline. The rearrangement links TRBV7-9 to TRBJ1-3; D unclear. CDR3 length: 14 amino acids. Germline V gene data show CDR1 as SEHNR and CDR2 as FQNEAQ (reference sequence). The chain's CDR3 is CASSLAGSGNTIYF. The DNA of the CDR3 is TGTGCCAGCAGCCTAGCCGGGTCTGGAAACACCATATATTTT.

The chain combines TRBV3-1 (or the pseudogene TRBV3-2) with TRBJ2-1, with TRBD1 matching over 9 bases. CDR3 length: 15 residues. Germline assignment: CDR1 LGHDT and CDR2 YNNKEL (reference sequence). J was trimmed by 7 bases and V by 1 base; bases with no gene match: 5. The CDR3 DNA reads TGTGCCAGCAGCCAAGCCACCGGGACAGGGAATGAGCAGTTCTTC. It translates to CASSQATGTGNEQFF.

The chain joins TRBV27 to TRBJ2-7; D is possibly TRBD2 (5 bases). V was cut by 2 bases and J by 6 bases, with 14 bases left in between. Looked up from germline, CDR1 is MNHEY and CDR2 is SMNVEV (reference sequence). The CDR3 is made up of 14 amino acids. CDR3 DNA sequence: TGTGCCAGCAGTTTAGCCGGGAAATGGTCCGAGCAGTACTTC. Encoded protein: CASSLAGKWSEQYF.

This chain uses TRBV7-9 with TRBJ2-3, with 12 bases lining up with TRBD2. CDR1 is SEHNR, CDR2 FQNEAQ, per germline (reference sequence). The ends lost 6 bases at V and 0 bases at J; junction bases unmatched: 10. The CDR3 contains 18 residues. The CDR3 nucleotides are TGTGCCAGCAGGTCCGGACTAGCGGGAAGGAAGAGCACAGATACGCAGTATTTT. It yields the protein CASRSGLAGRKSTDTQYF.

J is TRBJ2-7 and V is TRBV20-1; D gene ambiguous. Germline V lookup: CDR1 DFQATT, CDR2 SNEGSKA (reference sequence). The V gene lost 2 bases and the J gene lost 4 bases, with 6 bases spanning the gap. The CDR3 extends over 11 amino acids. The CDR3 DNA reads TGCAGTGCTAGATCCCAATACGAGCAGTACTTC. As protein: CSARSQYEQYF.

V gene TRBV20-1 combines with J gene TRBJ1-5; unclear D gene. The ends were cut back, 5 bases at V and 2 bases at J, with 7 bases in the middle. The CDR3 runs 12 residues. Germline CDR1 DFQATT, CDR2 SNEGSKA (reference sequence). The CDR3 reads CSAGGGNQPQHF. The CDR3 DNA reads TGCAGTGCTGGTGGGGGCAATCAGCCCCAGCATTTT.

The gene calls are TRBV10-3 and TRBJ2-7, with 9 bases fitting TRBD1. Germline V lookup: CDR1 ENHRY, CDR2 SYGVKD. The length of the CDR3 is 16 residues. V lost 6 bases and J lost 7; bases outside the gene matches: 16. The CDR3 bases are TGTGCCATCAGCAGCACAGGGGGCGCTTTCCTGGGTGAGCAGTACTTC. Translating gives CAISSTGGAFLGEQYF.

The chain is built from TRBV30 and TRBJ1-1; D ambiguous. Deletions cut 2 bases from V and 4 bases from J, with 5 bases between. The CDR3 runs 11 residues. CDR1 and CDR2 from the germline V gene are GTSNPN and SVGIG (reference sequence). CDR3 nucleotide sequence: TGTGCCTGGAGTATGGGCACTGAAGCTTTCTTT. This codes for CAWSMGTEAFF.